This is a list of T cell receptor beta chains from one sample in a study of T cell changes during pregnancy in multiple sclerosis. Libraries were prepared by immunoSEQ multiplex PCR; TCRdb keeps only in-frame clonotypes and omits some of them. The table shows tens of thousands of clones, with 91% occurring only once. The input for sequencing was CD4+ T cells from peripheral blood mononuclear cells, taken in the second trimester of pregnancy. These receptors were obtained from a female donor in good health, enrolled as a control in a pregnancy study. The CDR3 runs from the conserved cysteine through the conserved F or W. D genes are given only for firm matches. Clone sizes are given selectively: once, few, many, or a class where the clone is expanded.

clone size,D gene,V gene,J gene,CDR3 protein
-,TRBD1,TRBV6-6,TRBJ1-5,CASSGQGGRQPQHF
-,-,TRBV19,TRBJ2-2,CASSPFFLGELFF
-,TRBD2,TRBV29-1,TRBJ2-1,CSVDGAGAYNEQFF
-,-,TRBV19,TRBJ2-1,CASSIRNEQFF
-,-,TRBV18,TRBJ2-7,CASSPMAGTTYEQYF
-,-,TRBV11-3,TRBJ1-2,CASSPFWGQDGYTF
-,-,TRBV2,TRBJ1-4,CASREGGAGVEKLFF
-,-,TRBV5-4,TRBJ1-2,CASSLVSGIANYGYTF
-,-,TRBV7-9,TRBJ1-5,CASSLGGLGGFLPQHF
once,-,TRBV11-2,TRBJ1-2,CASSLDLRGGYGYTF
-,TRBD1,TRBV19,TRBJ2-3,CASDSTGGTDTQYF
-,-,TRBV28,TRBJ2-1,CASSRDIQQFF
-,TRBD1,TRBV5-5,TRBJ1-4,CASSTGTGGEKLFF
-,-,TRBV2,TRBJ1-3,CAAVVGNTIYF
-,-,TRBV2,TRBJ2-7,CASSESRGPPPYEQYF
-,TRBD1,TRBV27,TRBJ1-6,CASSSGSPLYDRANYNSPLHF
-,TRBD2,TRBV7-8,TRBJ2-2,CASSRTSGVTTGELFF
-,TRBD2,TRBV7-9,TRBJ2-7,CASSHEGGYEQYF
-,TRBD1,TRBV5-4,TRBJ1-4,CASSLGTGGNEKLFF
-,TRBD2,TRBV25-1,TRBJ2-1,CASSGLAGESSYNEQFF
-,-,TRBV30,TRBJ2-5,CAWRIEETQYF
once,TRBD1,TRBV6-5,TRBJ1-6,CASSYVRTGNSPLHF
-,TRBD2,TRBV4-3,TRBJ2-2,CASSPTSGGAKNTGELFF
-,-,TRBV5-1,TRBJ1-1,CASSLDNGNTEAFF
-,-,TRBV4-3,TRBJ2-2,CASSLGMGAAGSGELFF
-,-,TRBV7-8,TRBJ1-5,CASSYSRGRGNQPQHF
-,TRBD1,TRBV6-6,TRBJ1-5,CASIDREPSNQPQHF
-,TRBD1,TRBV19,TRBJ2-5,CASRRTGAYQETQYF
-,TRBD1,TRBV4-2,TRBJ1-6,CASSQGDRNNSPLHF
-,-,TRBV5-1,TRBJ2-1,CASSLGQIGPSQQFF
-,-,TRBV4-3,TRBJ2-5,CASSRTTGETQYF
once,TRBD1,TRBV28,TRBJ1-2,CASSPSQTGGRGYTF
-,TRBD1,TRBV28,TRBJ1-2,CASREHGQGGGTF
once,-,TRBV4-1,TRBJ1-3,CASSQESFSDSLNTIYF
-,TRBD1,TRBV6-5,TRBJ1-2,CASSYVRTGGGYGYTF
-,-,TRBV7-2,TRBJ2-1,CASSPLMKRSYNEQFF
-,TRBD1,TRBV27,TRBJ1-2,CASSFGQGYGYTF
-,TRBD1,TRBV4-3,TRBJ1-2,CASSRHRGIANGYTF
-,-,TRBV2,TRBJ1-1,CASSLAENTEAFF
-,-,TRBV7-6,TRBJ1-5,CASSPDRWNQPQHF
-,-,TRBV7-2,TRBJ1-2,CASSLRTVYGYTF
-,-,TRBV7-3,TRBJ2-1,CASSFTSGEGTQFF
-,TRBD1,TRBV29-1,TRBJ2-7,CSVDGQGPNEQYF
-,-,TRBV6-5,TRBJ1-2,CASSYSQGDGGYTF
-,TRBD1,TRBV4-3,TRBJ1-4,CASSPYRDRPNEKLFF
-,TRBD1,TRBV4-1,TRBJ1-5,CASSQTGGINQPQHF
once,TRBD1,TRBV4-2,TRBJ1-2,CASSQREGDRISYTF
-,-,TRBV6-6,TRBJ1-2,CASSYSTSGLIYGYTF
-,-,TRBV19,TRBJ1-3,CASSIARQSSGNTIYF
-,TRBD1,TRBV4-1,TRBJ1-4,CASSQKGQGGEKLFF
-,-,TRBV18,TRBJ2-2,CASSWTAVRNTGELFF
-,TRBD2,TRBV4-2,TRBJ2-1,CASSQDRGGAFNEQFF
-,TRBD1,TRBV28,TRBJ2-7,CASSPRQGRGEQYF
-,TRBD2,TRBV4-2,TRBJ2-3,CASSQLKAGITDTQYF
-,-,TRBV30,TRBJ1-1,CAWSPDSNTEAFF
-,-,TRBV7-9,TRBJ1-3,CASSLDTGNTIYF